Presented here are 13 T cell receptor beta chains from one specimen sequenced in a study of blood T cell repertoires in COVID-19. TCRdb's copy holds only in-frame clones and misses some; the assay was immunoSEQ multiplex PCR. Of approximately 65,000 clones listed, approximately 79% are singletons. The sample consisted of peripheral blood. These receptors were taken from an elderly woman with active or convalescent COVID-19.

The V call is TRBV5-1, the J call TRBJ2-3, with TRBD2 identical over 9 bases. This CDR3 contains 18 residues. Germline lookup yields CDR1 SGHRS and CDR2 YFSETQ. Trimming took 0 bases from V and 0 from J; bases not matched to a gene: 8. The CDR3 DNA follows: TGCGCCAGCAGCTTGGGTAGCGGGGGAGTCACTAGCACAGATACGCAGTATTTT. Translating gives CASSLGSGGVTSTDTQYF.

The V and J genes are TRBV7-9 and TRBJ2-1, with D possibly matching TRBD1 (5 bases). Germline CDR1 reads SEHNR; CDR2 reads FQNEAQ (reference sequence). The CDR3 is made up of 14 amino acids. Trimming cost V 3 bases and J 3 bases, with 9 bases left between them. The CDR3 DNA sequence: TGTGCCAGCAGCTTGACAGCTCACTACAATGAGCAGTTCTTC. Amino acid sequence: CASSLTAHYNEQFF.

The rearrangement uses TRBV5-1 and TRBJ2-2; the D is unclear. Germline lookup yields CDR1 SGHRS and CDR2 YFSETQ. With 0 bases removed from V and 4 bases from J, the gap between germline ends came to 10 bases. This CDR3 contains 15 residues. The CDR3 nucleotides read TGCGCCAGCAGCTTGGGGGCACGTGGCACCGGGGAGCTGTTTTTT. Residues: CASSLGARGTGELFF.

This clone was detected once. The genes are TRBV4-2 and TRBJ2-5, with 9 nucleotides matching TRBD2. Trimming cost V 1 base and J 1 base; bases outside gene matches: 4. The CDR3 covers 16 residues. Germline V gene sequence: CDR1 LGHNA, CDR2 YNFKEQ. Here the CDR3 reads CASSQGSGGTQETQYF. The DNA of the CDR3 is TGTGCCAGCAGCCAAGGGAGCGGGGGGACCCAAGAGACCCAGTACTTC.

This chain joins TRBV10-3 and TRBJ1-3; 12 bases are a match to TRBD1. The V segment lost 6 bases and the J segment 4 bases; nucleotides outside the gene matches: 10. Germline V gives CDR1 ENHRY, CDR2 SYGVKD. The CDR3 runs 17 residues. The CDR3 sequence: CAISPLAGQGAGNTIYF. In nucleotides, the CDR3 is TGTGCCATCAGCCCGCTGGCGGGACAGGGGGCGGGAAACACCATATATTTT.

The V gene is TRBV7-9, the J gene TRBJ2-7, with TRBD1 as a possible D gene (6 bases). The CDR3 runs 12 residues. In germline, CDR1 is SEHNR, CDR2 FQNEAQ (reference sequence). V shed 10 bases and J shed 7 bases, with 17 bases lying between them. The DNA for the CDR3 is TGTGCCACCCGGGGACAACTCACTGAGCAGTACTTC. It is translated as CATRGQLTEQYF.

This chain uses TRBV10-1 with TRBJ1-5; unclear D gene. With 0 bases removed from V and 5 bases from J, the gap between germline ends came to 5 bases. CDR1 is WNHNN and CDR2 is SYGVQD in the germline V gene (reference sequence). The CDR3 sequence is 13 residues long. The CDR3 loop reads CASSESRDQPQHF. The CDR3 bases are TGCGCCAGCAGTGAGTCGAGAGATCAGCCCCAGCATTTT.

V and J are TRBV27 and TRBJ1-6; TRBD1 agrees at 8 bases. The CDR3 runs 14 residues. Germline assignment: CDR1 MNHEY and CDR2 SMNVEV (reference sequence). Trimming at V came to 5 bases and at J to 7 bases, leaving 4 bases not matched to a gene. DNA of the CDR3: TGTGCCAGCAGTCAACGGACAGGGAATTCACCCCTCCACTTT. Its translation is CASSQRTGNSPLHF.

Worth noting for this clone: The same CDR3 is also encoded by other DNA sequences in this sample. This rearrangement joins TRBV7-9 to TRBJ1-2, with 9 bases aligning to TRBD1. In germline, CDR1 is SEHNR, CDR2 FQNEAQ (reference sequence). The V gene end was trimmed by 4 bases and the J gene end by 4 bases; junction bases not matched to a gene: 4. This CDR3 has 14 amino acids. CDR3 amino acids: CASSSRDRVYGYTF. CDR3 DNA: TGTGCCAGCAGCTCCCGGGACAGGGTCTATGGCTACACCTTC. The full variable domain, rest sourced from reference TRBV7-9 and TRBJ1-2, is DTGVSQNPRHKITKRGQNVTFRCDPISEHNRLYWYRQTLGQGPEFLTYFQNEAQLEKSRLLSDRFSAERPKGSFSTLEIQRTEQGDSAMYLCASSSRDRVYGYTFGSGTRLTVV.

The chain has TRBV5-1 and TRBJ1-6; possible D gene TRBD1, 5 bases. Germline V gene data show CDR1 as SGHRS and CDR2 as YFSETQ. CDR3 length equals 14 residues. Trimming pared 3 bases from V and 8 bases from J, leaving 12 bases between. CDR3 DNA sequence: TGCGCCAGCAGCTACGAGACAGCCGATTCACCCCTCCACTTT. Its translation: CASSYETADSPLHF.

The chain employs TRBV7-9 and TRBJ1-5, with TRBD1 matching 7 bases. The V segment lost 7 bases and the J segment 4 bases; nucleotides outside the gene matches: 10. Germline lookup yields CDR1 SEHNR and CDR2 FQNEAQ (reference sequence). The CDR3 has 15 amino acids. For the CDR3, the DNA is TGTGCCAGCACCCAACAGGGGCTTCCAAATCAGCCCCAGCATTTT. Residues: CASTQQGLPNQPQHF.

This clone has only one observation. CDR3 protein: CSASEVGRPEQFF. CDR3 in DNA: TGCAGTGCTAGTGAGGTGGGGAGGCCTGAGCAGTTCTTC. The V call is TRBV20-1, the J call TRBJ2-1; the D gene is possibly TRBD2 (6 bases). The CDR3 spans 13 residues. Germline-derived CDR1 and CDR2 are DFQATT and SNEGSKA (reference sequence). V gave up 3 bases and J gave up 9 bases, with 15 bases separating them.

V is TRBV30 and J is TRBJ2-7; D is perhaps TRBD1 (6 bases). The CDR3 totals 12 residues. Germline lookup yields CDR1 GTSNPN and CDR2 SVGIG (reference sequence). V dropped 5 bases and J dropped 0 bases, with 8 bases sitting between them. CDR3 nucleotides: TGTGCCTGGGGGACAAGCTCCTACGAGCAGTACTTC. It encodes CAWGTSSYEQYF.